These 8 T cell receptor beta chains share one sample of origin, sequenced in a study of cytomegalovirus exposure and HLA in healthy donors. Vbeta (60) and Jbeta (13) primers were used in the PCR. The data were produced by immunoSEQ multiplex PCR, yet TCRdb's version contains in-frame clones alone and is incomplete. The sample lists tens of thousands of clones; 10% were seen once. The sample comprised PBMCs. The receptors originated from a man aged 60 to 75 in good health and CMV-seropositive.

As DNA, the CDR3 is TGTGCCAGCAGCCTTCTCGATACGGGACAGGGGAGCGGCGGCTACACCTTC. Protein: CASSLLDTGQGSGGYTF. The chain recombines TRBV4-2 with TRBJ1-2, with TRBD1 matching over 10 bases. Germline V gene lookup returns CDR1 LGHNA and CDR2 YNFKEQ. The CDR3 spans 17 residues. J gave up 8 bases and V 4 bases, and 16 bases lay outside the gene matches.

The chain couples TRBV5-6 to TRBJ1-6; TRBD1 is a possible D gene (5 bases). The CDR3 is made up of 15 amino acids. Trimming cost V 4 bases and J 3 bases, with 11 bases left between them. Germline values: CDR1 SGHDT, CDR2 YYEEEE. The chain's CDR3 is CASSTGGIYNSPLHF. DNA of the CDR3: TGTGCCAGCAGCACCGGGGGGATCTATAATTCACCCCTCCACTTT.

The chain couples TRBV2 to TRBJ2-7, with D tentatively TRBD1 (6 bases). The CDR3 is made up of 14 amino acids. Trimming removed 7 bases from V and 5 bases from J, with 18 bases in between. In germline, CDR1 is SNHLY, CDR2 FYNNEI. The CDR3 DNA follows: TGTGCCAGCAACGAAGTGGACAGTACCAACGAGCAGTACTTC. Translation gives CASNEVDSTNEQYF.

This clone was found a few times. V gene TRBV5-1 combines with J gene TRBJ1-3, with a tentative D call TRBD1 (5 bases). The germline V gene has CDR1 SGHRS and CDR2 YFSETQ. The CDR3 is 16 residues long. V lost 0 bases, J lost 0 bases, and 10 bases lay in between. CDR3 sequence reads: CASSLGDSSSGNTIYF. Here the CDR3 DNA reads TGCGCCAGCAGCTTGGGAGACAGCAGCTCTGGAAACACCATATATTTT.

This clone was observed a few times. V and J are TRBV7-3 and TRBJ2-7; 12 positions agree with TRBD1. This CDR3 has 18 amino acids. J gave up 5 bases and V 5 bases, and 16 bases lay outside the gene matches. Germline values: CDR1 SGHTA, CDR2 FQGTGA. CDR3 amino acids: CASSPGTGGAGGAHEQYF. Here the CDR3 DNA reads TGTGCCAGCAGCCCCGGGACAGGGGGCGCGGGTGGGGCCCACGAGCAGTACTTC.

This clone was seen only a few times. This chain links TRBV5-1 with TRBJ1-2; D is unresolved. The CDR3 runs 15 residues. Germline values: CDR1 SGHRS, CDR2 YFSETQ. The ends were cut back, 4 bases at V and 6 bases at J, with 19 bases in the middle. The CDR3 loop is CASSLDYTKRNGYTF. CDR3 coding DNA: TGCGCCAGCAGCCTGGACTATACAAAAAGGAATGGCTACACCTTC.

The J gene is TRBJ2-7, the V gene TRBV9; 8 bases line up with TRBD2. CDR3 length equals 13 residues. V shed 0 bases, J shed 9 bases, and the junction held 5 bases outside the gene matches. From germline, CDR1 is SGDLS and CDR2 YYNGEE. The CDR3 DNA follows: TGTGCCAGCAGCGTAGGTCCCACTAGCGGGCAGTACTTC. Its protein product is CASSVGPTSGQYF.

The V call is TRBV5-1, the J call TRBJ1-2, with D perhaps matching TRBD1 (5 bases). This CDR3 is built from 15 residues. V lost 0 bases and J 5 bases, leaving 14 bases between the germline ends. Germline V gene data show CDR1 as SGHRS and CDR2 as YFSETQ. The CDR3 DNA is TGCGCCAGCAGCTTGGTGGGGGGATATCAATATGGCTACACCTTC. Its protein is CASSLVGGYQYGYTF.